This T cell receptor beta chain was recorded in a study of cytomegalovirus exposure and HLA in healthy donors. General study results and limits: TCR beta sequences reportedly predicted the HLA-A and HLA-B alleles of most subjects accurately. Analyses of presence/absence relied on an assumption of roughly uniform sequencing depth across donors. Later on, a genetic analysis was performed. It linked a missense variant in DCLRE1C with V- and J-gene trimming of TCR beta.

A word on this clone: Its cognate antigen is unknown.

PCR involved 60 Vbeta and 13 Jbeta primers. Per the study methods: Unique TCR beta chains totaled roughly 80 million in a later count, with roughly 12 million of them shared. The method was immunoSEQ multiplex PCR; TCRdb's version includes in-frame clones alone and lacks a portion of them. V, J and clone size are taken as reported in that table, and D and trimming were inferred from the DNA itself. The data show 150,000 to 180,000 clones, with 80% seen just once and roughly 5.3% held by the top ten. The sequencing input was PBMCs. The receptor's source is a woman in her 40s in good health and CMV-seropositive.

For the CDR3, the DNA is TGTGCCAGCAGCGTAGTTACCGGGATCGGCGACAATGAGCAGTTCTTC. Residues: CASSVVTGIGDNEQFF. This chain connects TRBV9 to TRBJ2-1, with D possibly TRBD2 on 5 matching bases. Per germline, CDR1 SGDLS and CDR2 YYNGEE. Trimming shortened V by 0 bases and J by 5 bases, and 15 bases separated the two germline ends. The CDR3 loop spans 16 amino acids.